The source of this T cell receptor (beta chain) is a study of shared clonotypes between healthy human individuals. Study results and limitations: Relative to clonotypes present in all four donors, those not shared had lower generation probabilities.

On this clone: The antigen remains unidentified.

Each cell subset's genomic DNA was divided evenly among several immunoSEQ plates. The assay was immunoSEQ multiplex PCR, and TCRdb's table has in-frame clones only and misses some. The sample lists 1.6 million or so clones; around 95% were seen once. Each donor was a Caucasian adult residing in Nashville, Tennessee. Sequenced input: naive CD4+ T cells sorted from blood. The subset is: CD45RA+ positively selected. This receptor was obtained from a young man in good health.

This CDR3 reads CASSLYTGMRETQYF. CDR3 sequence (DNA): TGTGCCAGCAGCCTATATACAGGGATGAGGGAGACCCAGTACTTC. This rearrangement joins TRBV11-2 to TRBJ2-5, with TRBD1 as a possible D gene (6 bases). Germline-derived CDR1 and CDR2 are SGHAT and FQNNGV. The CDR3 has 15 amino acids. Trimming took 5 bases from V and 5 from J, leaving 18 bases between them.